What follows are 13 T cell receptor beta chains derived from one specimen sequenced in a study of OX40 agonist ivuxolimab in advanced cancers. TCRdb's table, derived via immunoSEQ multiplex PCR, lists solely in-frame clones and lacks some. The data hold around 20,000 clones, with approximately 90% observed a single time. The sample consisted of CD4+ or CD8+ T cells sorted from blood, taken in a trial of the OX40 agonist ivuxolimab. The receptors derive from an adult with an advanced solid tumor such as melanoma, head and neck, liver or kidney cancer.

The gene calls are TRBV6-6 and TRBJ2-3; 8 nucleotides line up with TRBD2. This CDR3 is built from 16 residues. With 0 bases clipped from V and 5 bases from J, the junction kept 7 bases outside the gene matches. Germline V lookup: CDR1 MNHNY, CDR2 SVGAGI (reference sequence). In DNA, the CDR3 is TGTGCCAGCAGTTACTCGTCACGGGAGGGGGGAGATACGCAGTATTTT. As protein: CASSYSSREGGDTQYF.

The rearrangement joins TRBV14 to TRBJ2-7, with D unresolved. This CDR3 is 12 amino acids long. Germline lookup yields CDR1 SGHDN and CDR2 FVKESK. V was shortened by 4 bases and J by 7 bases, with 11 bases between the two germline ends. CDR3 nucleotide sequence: TGTGCCAGCAGCCTCGCTATTGGGGAGCAGTACTTC. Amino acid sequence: CASSLAIGEQYF.

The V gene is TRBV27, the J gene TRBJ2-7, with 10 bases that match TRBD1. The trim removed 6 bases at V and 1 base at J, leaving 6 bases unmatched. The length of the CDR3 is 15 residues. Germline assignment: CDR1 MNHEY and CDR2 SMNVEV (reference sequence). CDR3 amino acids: CASSLRGQGSYEQYF. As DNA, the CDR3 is TGTGCCAGCAGCCTTAGGGGACAGGGGTCCTACGAGCAGTACTTC.

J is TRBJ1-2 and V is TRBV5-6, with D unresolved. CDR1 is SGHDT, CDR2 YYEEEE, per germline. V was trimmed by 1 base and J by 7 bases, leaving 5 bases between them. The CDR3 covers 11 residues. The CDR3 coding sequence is TGTGCCAGCAGCTTGCTTGGTGGCTACACCTTC. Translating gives CASSLLGGYTF. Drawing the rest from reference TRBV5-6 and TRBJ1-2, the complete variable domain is DAGVTQSPTHLIKTRGQQVTLRCSPKSGHDTVSWYQQALGQGPQFIFQYYEEEERQRGNFPDRFSGHQFPNYSSELNVNALLLGDSALYLCASSLLGGYTFGSGTRLTVV.

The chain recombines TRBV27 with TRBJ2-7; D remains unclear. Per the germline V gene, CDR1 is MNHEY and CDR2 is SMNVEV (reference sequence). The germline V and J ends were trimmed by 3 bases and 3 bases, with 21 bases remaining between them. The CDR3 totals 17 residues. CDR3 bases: TGTGCCAGCAGTTTCAGCCAGGCTCATCCCCCTCTCTACGAGCAGTACTTC. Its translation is CASSFSQAHPPLYEQYF.

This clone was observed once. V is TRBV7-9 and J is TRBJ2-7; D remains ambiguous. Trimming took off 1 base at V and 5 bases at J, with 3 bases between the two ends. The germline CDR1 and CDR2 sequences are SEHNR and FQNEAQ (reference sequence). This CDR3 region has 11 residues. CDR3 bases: TGTGCCAGCAGCTTAGTGGACGAGCAGTACTTC. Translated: CASSLVDEQYF.

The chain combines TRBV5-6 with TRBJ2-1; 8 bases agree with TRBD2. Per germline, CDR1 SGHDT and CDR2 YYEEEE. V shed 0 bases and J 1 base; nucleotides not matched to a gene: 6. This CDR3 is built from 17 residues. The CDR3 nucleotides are TGTGCCAGCAGCTTGGCCACTAGCGGAATATCCTACAATGAGCAGTTCTTC. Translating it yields CASSLATSGISYNEQFF.

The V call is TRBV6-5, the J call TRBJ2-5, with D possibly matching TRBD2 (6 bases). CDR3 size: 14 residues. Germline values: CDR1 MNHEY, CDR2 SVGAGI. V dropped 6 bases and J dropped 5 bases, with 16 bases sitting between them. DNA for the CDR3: TGTGCCAGCAGCCTCCCGGGGGTAGCGGAGACCCAGTACTTC. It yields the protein CASSLPGVAETQYF.

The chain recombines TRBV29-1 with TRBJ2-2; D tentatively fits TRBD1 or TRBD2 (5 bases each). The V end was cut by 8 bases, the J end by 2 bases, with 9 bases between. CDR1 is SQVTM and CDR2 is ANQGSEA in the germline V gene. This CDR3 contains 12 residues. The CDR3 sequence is CSLRGNTGELFF. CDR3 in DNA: TGCAGCCTGAGGGGTAACACCGGGGAGCTGTTTTTT.

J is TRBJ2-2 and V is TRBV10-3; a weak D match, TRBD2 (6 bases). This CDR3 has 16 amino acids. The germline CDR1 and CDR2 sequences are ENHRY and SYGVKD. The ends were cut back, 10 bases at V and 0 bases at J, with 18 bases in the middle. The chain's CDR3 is CATGGAENTNTGELFF. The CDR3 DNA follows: TGTGCCACGGGCGGGGCAGAAAATACGAACACCGGGGAGCTGTTTTTT.

This CDR3 reads CASSQELGQGIYEQYF. The CDR3 DNA reads TGCGCCAGCAGCCAAGAATTGGGACAGGGGATATACGAGCAGTACTTC. This chain uses TRBV4-1 with TRBJ2-7; 10 bases are a match to TRBD1. The CDR3 runs 16 residues. V dropped 0 bases and J dropped 4; count of bases not matched to a gene: 6. Germline loops: CDR1 MGHRA, CDR2 YSYEKL.

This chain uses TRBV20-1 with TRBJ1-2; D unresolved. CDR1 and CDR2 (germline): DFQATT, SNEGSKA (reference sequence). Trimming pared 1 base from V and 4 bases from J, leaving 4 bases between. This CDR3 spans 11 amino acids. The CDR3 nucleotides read TGCAGTGCTAGAGCAGGCTATGGCTACACCTTC. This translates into CSARAGYGYTF.

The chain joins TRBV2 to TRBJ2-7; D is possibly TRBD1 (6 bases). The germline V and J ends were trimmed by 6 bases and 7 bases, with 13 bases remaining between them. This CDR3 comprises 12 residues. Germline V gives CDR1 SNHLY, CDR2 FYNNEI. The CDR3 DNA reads TGTGCCAGCAGGGACAGACCACTAGAGCAGTACTTC. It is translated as CASRDRPLEQYF.